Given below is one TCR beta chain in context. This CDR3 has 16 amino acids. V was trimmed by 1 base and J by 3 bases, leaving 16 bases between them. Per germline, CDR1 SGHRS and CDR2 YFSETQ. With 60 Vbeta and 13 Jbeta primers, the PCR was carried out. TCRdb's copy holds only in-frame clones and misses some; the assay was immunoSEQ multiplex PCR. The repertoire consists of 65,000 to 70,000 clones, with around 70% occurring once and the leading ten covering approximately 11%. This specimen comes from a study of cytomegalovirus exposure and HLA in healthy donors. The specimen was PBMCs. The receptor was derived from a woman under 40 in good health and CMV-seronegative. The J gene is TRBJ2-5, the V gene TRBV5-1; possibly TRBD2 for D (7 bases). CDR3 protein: CASSLFQGGREETQYF. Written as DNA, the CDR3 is TGCGCCAGCAGCTTGTTCCAAGGGGGGAGGGAAGAGACCCAGTACTTC.